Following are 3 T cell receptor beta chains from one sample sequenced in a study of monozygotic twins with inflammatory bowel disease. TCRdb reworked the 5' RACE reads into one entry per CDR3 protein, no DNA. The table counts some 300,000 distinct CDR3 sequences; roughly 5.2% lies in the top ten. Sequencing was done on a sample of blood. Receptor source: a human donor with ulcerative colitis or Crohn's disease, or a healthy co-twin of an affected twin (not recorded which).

CDR3: CASSEGVEKLFF. The chain has TRBV2 and TRBJ1-4. CDR3 length: 12 amino acids. Germline CDR1 and CDR2: SNHLY and FYNNEI.

CDR3 amino acids: CASSDPLTGAGGTGELFF. This sequence joins TRBV10-1 and TRBJ2-2; the TRBD1 assignment by TCRdb is unverifiable without DNA. In germline, CDR1 is WNHNN, CDR2 SYGVQD (reference sequence). This CDR3 is built from 18 residues.

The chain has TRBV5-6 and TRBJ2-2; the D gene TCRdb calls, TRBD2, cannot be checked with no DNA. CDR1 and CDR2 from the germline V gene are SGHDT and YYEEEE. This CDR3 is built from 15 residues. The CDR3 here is CASSFRGLYTGELFF.